This T cell receptor beta chain was retrieved from a study of spatial heterogeneity in lung cancer. This clonotype was recorded many times. Since it is a stray read in a library aimed at alpha chains, this beta chain has a size that is not meaningful. V was cut by 4 bases and J by 7 bases, with 5 bases left in between. This CDR3 spans 10 amino acids. Germline loops: CDR1 KGHSH, CDR2 LQKENI. TCRdb re-called the 5' RACE reads through MiXCR, storing one row per CDR3 protein. This table has 9,500 to 15,000 distinct CDR3 sequences, 5.5% to 8% appearing once. Noted time point: sample taken at primary tumor resection. In each case, whole RNA from tumor, nontumor lung or frozen PBMC was sequenced unsorted. Samples were obtained from some 70 donors, all untreated early-stage non-small cell lung cancer patients.

The TCR originated in a male donor with early-stage non-small cell lung cancer. J is TRBJ2-7 and V is TRBV18, with D uncertain. The sequencing used normal lung tissue next to the tumor, collected at surgery. For the CDR3, the DNA is TGTGCCAGCTCACGGGGAGAGCAGTACTTC. Translated, it gives CASSRGEQYF.